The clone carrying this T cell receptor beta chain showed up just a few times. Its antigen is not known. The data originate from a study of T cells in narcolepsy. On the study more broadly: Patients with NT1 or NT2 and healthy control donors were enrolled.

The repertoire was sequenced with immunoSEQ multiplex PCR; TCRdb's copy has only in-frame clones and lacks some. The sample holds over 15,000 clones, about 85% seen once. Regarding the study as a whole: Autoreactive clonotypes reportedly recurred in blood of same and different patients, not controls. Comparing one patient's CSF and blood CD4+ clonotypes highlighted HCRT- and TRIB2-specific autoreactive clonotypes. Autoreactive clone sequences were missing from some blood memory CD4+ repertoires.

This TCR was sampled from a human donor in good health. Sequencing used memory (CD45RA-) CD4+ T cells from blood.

Written as DNA, the CDR3 is TGTGCCAGCAGTCAGGACTTCCAGTACTTC. It is translated as CASSQDFQYF. The rearrangement links TRBV2 to TRBJ2-7; a weak D match, TRBD2 (5 bases). This CDR3 region has 10 residues. CDR1 and CDR2 from the germline V gene are SNHLY and FYNNEI. Trimming took 5 bases from V and 10 from J, leaving 9 bases between them.